This entry features one TCR beta chain sequence. What it binds is not known. This entry comes from a study of shared clonotypes between healthy human individuals. General study points: Among the subsets, naive ones generally showed larger estimated richness than memory ones.

Germline CDR1 is MNHEY and CDR2 is SVGAGI. The V and J ends lost 7 bases and 2 bases respectively, with 7 bases between them. The CDR3 extends over 12 amino acids. Replicate sorted-subset PCRs were loaded with 150 to 250 ng DNA, tens of thousands of T cell genomes. TCRdb keeps only in-frame clones here, not all; method: immunoSEQ multiplex PCR. This table holds 2,500,000 or so clones, around 92% found once. This TCR was recovered from a man younger than 30 in good health. Some clones in this sample may be carry-over from other donors' samples. Material: naive CD4+ T cells from PBMCs. The subset here: CD45RA+ positively selected. The chain carries TRBV6-5 and TRBJ2-3, with no clear D. As DNA, the CDR3 is TGTGCCAGCAACGACCTCACAGATACGCAGTATTTT. Translating it yields CASNDLTDTQYF.